Each of the 10 T cell receptor beta chains below was sequenced from the same sample in a study of T cell repertoires in cytomegalovirus infection. For these TCRs, the target antigens are not known. TCRdb re-called the reads through MiXCR, storing one row per CDR3 protein. The data show fewer than 1,000,000 distinct CDR3 sequences, with approximately 31% seen just once and over 10% held by the top ten. Specimen: cultured CD8+ T cells from PBMCs, collected from culture after CMV antigen stimulation. These receptors were obtained from a human donor in good health (CMV status not recorded). Some clones in this sample may be carry-over from other donors' samples.

The chain uses TRBV13 and TRBJ2-2; possibly TRBD1 for D (7 bases). CDR1 and CDR2 (germline): PRHDT, FYEKMQ (reference sequence). Trimming took 0 bases from V and 0 from J, leaving 17 bases between them. The CDR3 covers 19 residues. The CDR3 DNA is TGTGCCAGCAGCTTAGGTCTCGGGGGACAGCACGCGAACACCGGGGAGCTGTTTTTT. Translated, it gives CASSLGLGGQHANTGELFF.

The chain recombines TRBV4-1 with TRBJ2-2; 7 nucleotides line up with TRBD2. In germline, CDR1 is MGHRA, CDR2 YSYEKL. V was clipped by 1 base and J by 4 bases; unmatched bases: 3. The CDR3 has 15 residues. CDR3 in amino acids: CASSQGRGGTGELFF. In DNA form, the CDR3 reads TGCGCCAGCAGCCAAGGACGCGGGGGCACCGGGGAGCTGTTTTTT.

The rearrangement links TRBV19 to TRBJ2-7, with 8 positions matching TRBD1. Germline values: CDR1 LNHDA, CDR2 SQIVND (reference sequence). Trimming at V came to 3 bases and at J to 0 bases, leaving 4 bases not matched to a gene. This CDR3 has 15 residues. The CDR3 nucleotides read TGTGCCAGTAGTATTTACAGGGGGAGCTCCTACGAGCAGTACTTC. Translating gives CASSIYRGSSYEQYF.

This clonotype has more than one count but fewer than ten. The chain is built from TRBV6-1 and TRBJ2-2; 12 bases line up with TRBD2. Germline CDR1 MNHNS, CDR2 SASEGT. V lost 3 bases, J lost 6 bases, and 5 bases stayed unmatched. This CDR3 comprises 16 residues. CDR3 bases: TGTGCCAGCAGTGATCCTCTAGCGGGGGGGGCCGGGGAGCTGTTTTTT. Its protein is CASSDPLAGGAGELFF.

CDR3 DNA: TGCGCCAGCAGCCAAGGGACAGCTGCAACTAATGAAAAACTGTTTTTT. It specifies CASSQGTAATNEKLFF. J is TRBJ1-4 and V is TRBV4-3, with a weak D call TRBD1 (6 bases). CDR1 LGHNA and CDR2 YSLEER come from the germline V gene. V was pared by 1 base and J by 0 bases, with 9 bases between. The CDR3 sequence is 16 residues long.

The chain recombines TRBV4-2 with TRBJ2-5; TRBD1 matches 8 bases. The ends lost 3 bases at V and 5 bases at J; junction bases unmatched: 14. The germline gives CDR1 LGHNA, CDR2 YNFKEQ. The CDR3 is 17 residues long. Here the CDR3 DNA reads TGTGCCAGCAGCCAGCCCTCCAGGGGACAGGAGCCGGAGACCCAGTACTTC. It codes for CASSQPSRGQEPETQYF.

This clonotype was observed many times. V is TRBV18 and J is TRBJ1-2, with TRBD1 identical over 9 bases. The germline CDR1 and CDR2 sequences are KGHSH and LQKENI. J was trimmed by 5 bases and V by 5 bases; bases with no gene match: 9. The CDR3 runs 15 residues. The CDR3 loop reads CASSSSGQGLYGYTF. For the CDR3, the DNA is TGTGCCAGCTCATCTTCGGGACAGGGCCTTTATGGCTACACCTTC.

The V call is TRBV6-2 or TRBV6-3, the J call TRBJ1-2; a possible D gene is TRBD1 (5 bases). Germline CDR1 reads MNHEY; CDR2 reads SVGEGT. V shed 7 bases and J shed 5 bases, with 11 bases lying between them. This CDR3 is 12 amino acids long. As DNA, the CDR3 is TGTGCCAGCAACCGGGGGAGTTATGGCTACACCTTC. It translates to CASNRGSYGYTF.

The chain is built from TRBV28 and TRBJ1-2; 9 bases are a match to TRBD1. Germline trimming cut 7 bases from V and 0 bases from J; bases unmatched to any gene: 9. The germline CDR1 and CDR2 sequences are MDHEN and SYDVKM. This CDR3 has 16 residues. The CDR3 nucleotides read TGTGCCAGCAACCCGGACAGGGGACAATCTAACTATGGCTACACCTTC. It is translated as CASNPDRGQSNYGYTF.

This clonotype was observed a handful of times. The chain has TRBV19 and TRBJ1-3, with a tentative D call TRBD1 (5 bases). CDR1 is LNHDA, CDR2 SQIVND, per germline (reference sequence). The CDR3 loop spans 16 amino acids. The V end was cut by 2 bases, the J end by 0 bases, with 11 bases between. The CDR3 protein is CASSITDTFSGNTIYF. CDR3 nucleotides: TGTGCCAGTAGTATAACGGACACTTTCTCTGGAAACACCATATATTTT.